This entry describes one T cell receptor (beta chain). What it binds is not known. With survey level as its setting, the immunoSEQ assay was v3.0. Profiling relied on immunoSEQ multiplex PCR, and the TCRdb table lists in-frame clones only, not all of them. The top ten hold roughly 5.7% of the sample, which has about 40,000 clones, roughly 85% seen once. The data derive from a study of long-term antiretroviral therapy in people with HIV. Overall study results and limits: Within the repertoire, clones expanded before ART were dominant at all time points. The ART regimens used between the mid-2000s and the late 2010s may be less effective than current ones.

This CDR3 has 14 residues. Trimming took 5 bases from V and 7 from J; bases not matched to a gene: 10. Germline CDR1 reads LNHDA; CDR2 reads SQIVND (reference sequence). Per donor, a minimum of one pre-ART and a minimum of two post-ART PBMC samples were available. Ahead of DNA extraction, samples held about 0.95-11 million cryopreserved PBMC each. Material: unsorted PBMCs, obtained 3.1 years after starting antiretroviral therapy. The sequence derives from a woman in her 50s with HIV. V usage is TRBV19 and J usage is TRBJ1-2, with 7 bases fitting TRBD1. CDR3 residues: CASSSDRTGAGYTF. The DNA of the CDR3 is TGTGCCAGTAGTTCCGACCGAACAGGGGCTGGCTACACCTTC.